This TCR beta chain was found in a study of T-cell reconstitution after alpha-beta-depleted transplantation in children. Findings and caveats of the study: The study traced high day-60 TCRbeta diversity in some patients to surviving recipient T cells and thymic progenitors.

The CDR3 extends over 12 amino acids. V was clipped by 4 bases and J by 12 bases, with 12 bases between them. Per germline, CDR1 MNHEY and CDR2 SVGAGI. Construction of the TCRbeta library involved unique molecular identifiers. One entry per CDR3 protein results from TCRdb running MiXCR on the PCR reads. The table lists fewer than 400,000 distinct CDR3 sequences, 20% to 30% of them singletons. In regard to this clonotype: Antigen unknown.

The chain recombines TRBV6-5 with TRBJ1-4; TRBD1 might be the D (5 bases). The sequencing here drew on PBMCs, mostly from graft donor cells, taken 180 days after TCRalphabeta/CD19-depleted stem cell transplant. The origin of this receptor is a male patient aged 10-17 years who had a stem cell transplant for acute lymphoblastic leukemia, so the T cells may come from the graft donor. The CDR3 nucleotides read TGTGCCAGCAGTTCCCATTTGGGGGAACTGTTTTTT. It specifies CASSSHLGELFF.